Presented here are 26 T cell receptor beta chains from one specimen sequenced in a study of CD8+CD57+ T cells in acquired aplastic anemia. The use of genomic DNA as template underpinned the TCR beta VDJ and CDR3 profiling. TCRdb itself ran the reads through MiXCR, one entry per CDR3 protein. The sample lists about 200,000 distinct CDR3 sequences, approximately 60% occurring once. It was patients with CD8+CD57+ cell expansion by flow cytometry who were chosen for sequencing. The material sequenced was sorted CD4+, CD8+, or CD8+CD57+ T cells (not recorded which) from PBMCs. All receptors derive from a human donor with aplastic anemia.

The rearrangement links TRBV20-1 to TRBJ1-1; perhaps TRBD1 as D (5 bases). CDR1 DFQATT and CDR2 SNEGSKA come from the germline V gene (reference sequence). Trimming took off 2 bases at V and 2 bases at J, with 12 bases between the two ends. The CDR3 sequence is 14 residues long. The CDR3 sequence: CSARPGSLNTEAFF. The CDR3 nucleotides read TGCAGTGCTAGACCAGGGTCATTAAACACTGAAGCTTTCTTT.

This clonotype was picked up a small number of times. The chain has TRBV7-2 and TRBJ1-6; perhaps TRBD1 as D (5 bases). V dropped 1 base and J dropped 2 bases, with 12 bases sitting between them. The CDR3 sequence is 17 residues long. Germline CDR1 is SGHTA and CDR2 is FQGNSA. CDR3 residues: CASSLGGRVAYNSPLHF. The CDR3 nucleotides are TGTGCCAGCAGCTTAGGAGGCAGGGTTGCCTATAATTCACCCCTCCACTTT.

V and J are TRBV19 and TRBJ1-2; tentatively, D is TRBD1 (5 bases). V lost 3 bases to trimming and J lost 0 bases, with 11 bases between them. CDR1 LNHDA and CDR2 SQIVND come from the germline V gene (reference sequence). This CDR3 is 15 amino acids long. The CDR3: CASSMSREPNYGYTF. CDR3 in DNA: TGTGCCAGTAGTATGTCCAGGGAGCCTAACTATGGCTACACCTTC.

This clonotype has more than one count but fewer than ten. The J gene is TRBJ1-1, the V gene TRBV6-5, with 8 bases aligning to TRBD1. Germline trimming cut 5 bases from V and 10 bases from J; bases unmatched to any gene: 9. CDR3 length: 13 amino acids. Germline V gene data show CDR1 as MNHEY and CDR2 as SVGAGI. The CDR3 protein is CASSIRQGARAFF. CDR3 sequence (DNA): TGTGCCAGCAGTATCCGCCAGGGGGCGAGAGCTTTCTTT.

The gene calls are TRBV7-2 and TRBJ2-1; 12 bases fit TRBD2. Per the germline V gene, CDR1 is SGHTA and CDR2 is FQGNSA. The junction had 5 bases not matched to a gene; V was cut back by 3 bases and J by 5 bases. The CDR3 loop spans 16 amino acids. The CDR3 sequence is CASSFSSGGANNEQFF. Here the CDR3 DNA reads TGTGCCAGCAGCTTTTCTAGCGGGGGGGCCAACAATGAGCAGTTCTTC. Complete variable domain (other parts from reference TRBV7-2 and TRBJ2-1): GAGVSQSPSNKVTEKGKDVELRCDPISGHTALYWYRQSLGQGLEFLIYFQGNSAPDKSGLPSDRFSAERTGGSVSTLTIQRTQQEDSAVYLCASSFSSGGANNEQFFGPGTRLTVL.

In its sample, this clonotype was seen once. The CDR3 sequence is CASSTGSGSWNEQFF. DNA of the CDR3: TGCGCCAGCAGTACGGGAAGCGGGAGCTGGAATGAGCAGTTCTTC. This rearrangement joins TRBV5-1 to TRBJ2-1; 8 nucleotides align to TRBD2. Germline CDR1 SGHRS, CDR2 YFSETQ. The CDR3 is 15 amino acids. Germline trimming cut 5 bases from V and 7 bases from J; bases unmatched to any gene: 11.

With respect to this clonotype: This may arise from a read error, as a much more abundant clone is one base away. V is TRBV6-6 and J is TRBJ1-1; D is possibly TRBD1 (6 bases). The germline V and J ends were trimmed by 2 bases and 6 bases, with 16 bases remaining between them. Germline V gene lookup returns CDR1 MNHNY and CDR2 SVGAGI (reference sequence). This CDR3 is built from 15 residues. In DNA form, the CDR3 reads TGTGCCAGCAGTTACGCTTCCGGGGGCCACGCTGAAGCTTTCTTT. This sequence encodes CASSYASGGHAEAFF.

The CDR3 loop is CASSLVGGSETQYF. CDR3 nucleotides: TGTGCCAGCAGCTTAGTGGGGGGCTCGGAGACCCAGTACTTC. The chain couples TRBV7-8 to TRBJ2-5; perhaps D is TRBD1 or TRBD2 (6 bases each). Germline V gives CDR1 SGHVS, CDR2 FQNEAQ. V was clipped by 1 base and J by 5 bases, with 11 bases between them. This CDR3 is 14 amino acids long.

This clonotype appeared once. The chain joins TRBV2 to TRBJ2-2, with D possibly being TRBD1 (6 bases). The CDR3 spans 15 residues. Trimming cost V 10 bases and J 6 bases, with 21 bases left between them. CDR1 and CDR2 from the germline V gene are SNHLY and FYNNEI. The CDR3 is CATKGGPGGAGELFF. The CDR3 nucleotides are TGTGCCACCAAAGGGGGACCCGGTGGGGCCGGGGAGCTGTTTTTT.

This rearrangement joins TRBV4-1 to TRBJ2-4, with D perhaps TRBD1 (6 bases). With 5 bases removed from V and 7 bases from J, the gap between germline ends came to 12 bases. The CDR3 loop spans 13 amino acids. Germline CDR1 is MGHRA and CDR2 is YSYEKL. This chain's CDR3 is CASSDAGVNIQYF. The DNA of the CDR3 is TGCGCCAGCAGCGACGCAGGGGTGAACATTCAGTACTTC.

The CDR3 DNA follows: TGTGCCAGCAGCACCGAGGCTGGGGTAGCTAATGAAAAACTGTTTTTT. It codes for CASSTEAGVANEKLFF. The chain joins TRBV9 to TRBJ1-4; D ambiguous. Trimming removed 4 bases from V and 3 bases from J, with 16 bases in between. CDR3 length: 16 residues. Germline V lookup: CDR1 SGDLS, CDR2 YYNGEE. The whole variable domain, remainder taken from reference TRBV9 and TRBJ1-4, is DSGVTQTPKHLITATGQRVTLRCSPRSGDLSVYWYQQSLDQGLQFLIQYYNGEERAKGNILERFSAQQFPDLHSELNLSSLELGDSALYFCASSTEAGVANEKLFFGSGTQLSVL.

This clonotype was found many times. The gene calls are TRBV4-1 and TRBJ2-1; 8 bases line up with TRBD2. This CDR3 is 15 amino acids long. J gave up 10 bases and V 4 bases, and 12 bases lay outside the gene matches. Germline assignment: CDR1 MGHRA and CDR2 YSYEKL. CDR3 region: CASSPSSGGLGEQFF. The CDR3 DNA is TGCGCCAGCAGCCCGTCGTCGGGGGGGCTAGGGGAGCAGTTCTTC.

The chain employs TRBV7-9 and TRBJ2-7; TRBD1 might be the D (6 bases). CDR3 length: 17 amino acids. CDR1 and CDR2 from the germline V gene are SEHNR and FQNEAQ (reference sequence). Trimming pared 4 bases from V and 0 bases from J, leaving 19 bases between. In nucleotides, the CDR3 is TGTGCCAGCAGCTCGCCTCGGACAGCTAAGAACTCCTACGAGCAGTACTTC. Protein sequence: CASSSPRTAKNSYEQYF.

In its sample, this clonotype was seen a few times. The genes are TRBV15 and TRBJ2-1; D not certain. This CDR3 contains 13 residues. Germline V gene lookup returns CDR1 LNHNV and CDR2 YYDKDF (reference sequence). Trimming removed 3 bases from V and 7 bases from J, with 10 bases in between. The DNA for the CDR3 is TGTGCCACCAGCAGCTTAAGTTCGAATGAGCAGTTCTTC. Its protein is CATSSLSSNEQFF.

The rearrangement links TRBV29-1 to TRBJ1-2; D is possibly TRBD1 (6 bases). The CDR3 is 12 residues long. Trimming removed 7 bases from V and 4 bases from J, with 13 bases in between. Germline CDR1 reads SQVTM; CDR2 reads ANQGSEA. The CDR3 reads CSAQQGVYGYTF. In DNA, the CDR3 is TGCAGCGCCCAACAGGGAGTCTATGGCTACACCTTC.

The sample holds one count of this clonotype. The CDR3 DNA follows: TGCGCCAGCAGCTTGGAAGCAGGGAAGGCTAACTATGGCTACACCTTC. Its translation is CASSLEAGKANYGYTF. The V and J genes are TRBV5-1 and TRBJ1-2; possible D gene TRBD1, 5 bases. This CDR3 spans 16 amino acids. From germline, CDR1 is SGHRS and CDR2 YFSETQ. V was trimmed by 0 bases and J by 0 bases, leaving 12 bases between them. Using reference TRBV5-1 and TRBJ1-2 for the parts outside the CDR3, the full variable domain is KAGVTQTPRYLIKTRGQQVTLSCSPISGHRSVSWYQQTPGQGLQFLFEYFSETQRNKGNFPGRFSGRQFSNSRSEMNVSTLELGDSALYLCASSLEAGKANYGYTFGSGTRLTVV.

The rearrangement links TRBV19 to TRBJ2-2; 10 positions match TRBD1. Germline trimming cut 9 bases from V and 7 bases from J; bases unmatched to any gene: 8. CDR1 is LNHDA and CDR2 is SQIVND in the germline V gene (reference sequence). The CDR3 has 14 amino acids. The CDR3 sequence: CASSWTGGNGELFF. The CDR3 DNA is TGTGCCAGCAGCTGGACAGGGGGAAACGGGGAGCTGTTTTTT.

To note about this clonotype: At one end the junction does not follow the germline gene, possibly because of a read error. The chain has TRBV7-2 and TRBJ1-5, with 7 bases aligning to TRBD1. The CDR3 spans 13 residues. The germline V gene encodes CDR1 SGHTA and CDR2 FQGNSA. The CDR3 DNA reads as TGTGCCAGCAGCTTTGGGACAGATCAGCCCCGGCATTTT. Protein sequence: CASSFGTDQPRHF.

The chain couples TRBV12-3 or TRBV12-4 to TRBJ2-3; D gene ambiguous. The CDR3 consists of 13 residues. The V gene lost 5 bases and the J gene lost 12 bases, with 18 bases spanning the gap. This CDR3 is CASSTLQLWPQYF. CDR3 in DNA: TGTGCCAGCAGTACCTTACAGCTATGGCCACAGTATTTT.

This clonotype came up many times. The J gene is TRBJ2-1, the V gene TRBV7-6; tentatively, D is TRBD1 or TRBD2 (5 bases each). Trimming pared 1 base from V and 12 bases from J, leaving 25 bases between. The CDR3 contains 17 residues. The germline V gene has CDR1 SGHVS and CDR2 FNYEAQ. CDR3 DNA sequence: TGTGCCAGCAGCTTAGGGCCCCCGGGACGGGTACTTCTAGGGCAGTTCTTC. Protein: CASSLGPPGRVLLGQFF. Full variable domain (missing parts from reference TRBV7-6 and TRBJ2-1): GAGVSQSPRYKVTKRGQDVALRCDPISGHVSLYWYRQALGQGPEFLTYFNYEAQQDKSGLPNDRFSAERPEGSISTLTIQRTEQRDSAMYRCASSLGPPGRVLLGQFFGPGTRLTVL.

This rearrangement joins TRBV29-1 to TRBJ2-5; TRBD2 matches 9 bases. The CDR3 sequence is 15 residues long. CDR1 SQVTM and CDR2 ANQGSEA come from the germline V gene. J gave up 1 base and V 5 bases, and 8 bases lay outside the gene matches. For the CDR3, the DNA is TGCAGCGTTCAGCGGGGTAGCGGGAGCCAAGAGACCCAGTACTTC. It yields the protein CSVQRGSGSQETQYF. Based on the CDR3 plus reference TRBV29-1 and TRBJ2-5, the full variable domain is SAVISQKPSRDICQRGTSLTIQCQVDSQVTMMFWYRQQPGQSLTLIATANQGSEATYESGFVIDKFPISRPNLTFSTLTVSNMSPEDSSIYLCSVQRGSGSQETQYFGPGTRLLVL.

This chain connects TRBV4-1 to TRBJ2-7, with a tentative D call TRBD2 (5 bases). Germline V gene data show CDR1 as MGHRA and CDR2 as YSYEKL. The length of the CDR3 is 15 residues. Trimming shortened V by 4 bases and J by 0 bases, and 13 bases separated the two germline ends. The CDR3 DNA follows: TGCGCCAGCAGCCCAGAGGGCAGCAGCTCCTACGAGCAGTACTTC. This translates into CASSPEGSSSYEQYF.

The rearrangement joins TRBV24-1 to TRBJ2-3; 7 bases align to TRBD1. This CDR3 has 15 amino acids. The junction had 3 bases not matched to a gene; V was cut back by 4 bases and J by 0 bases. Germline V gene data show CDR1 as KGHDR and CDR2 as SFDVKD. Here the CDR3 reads CATSEGQTSTDTQYF. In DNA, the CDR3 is TGTGCCACCAGTGAGGGACAGACTAGCACAGATACGCAGTATTTT.

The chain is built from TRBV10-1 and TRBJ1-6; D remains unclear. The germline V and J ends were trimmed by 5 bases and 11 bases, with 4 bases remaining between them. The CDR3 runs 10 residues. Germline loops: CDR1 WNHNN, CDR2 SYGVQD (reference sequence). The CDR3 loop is CASSPPPLHF. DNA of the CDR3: TGCGCCAGCAGTCCCCCACCCCTCCACTTT.

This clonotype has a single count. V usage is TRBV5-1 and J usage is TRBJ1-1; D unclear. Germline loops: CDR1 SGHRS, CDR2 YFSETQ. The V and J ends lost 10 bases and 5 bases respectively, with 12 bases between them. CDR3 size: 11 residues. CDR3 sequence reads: CARTEITEAFF. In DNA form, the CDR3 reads TGCGCCCGGACGGAAATAACTGAAGCTTTCTTT.

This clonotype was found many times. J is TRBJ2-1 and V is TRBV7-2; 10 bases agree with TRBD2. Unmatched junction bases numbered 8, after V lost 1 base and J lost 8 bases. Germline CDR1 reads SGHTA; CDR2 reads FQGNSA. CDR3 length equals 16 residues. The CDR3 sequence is CASSLGSGGGFDEQFF. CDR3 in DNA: TGTGCCAGCAGCTTAGGGAGCGGGGGGGGCTTCGATGAGCAGTTCTTC.